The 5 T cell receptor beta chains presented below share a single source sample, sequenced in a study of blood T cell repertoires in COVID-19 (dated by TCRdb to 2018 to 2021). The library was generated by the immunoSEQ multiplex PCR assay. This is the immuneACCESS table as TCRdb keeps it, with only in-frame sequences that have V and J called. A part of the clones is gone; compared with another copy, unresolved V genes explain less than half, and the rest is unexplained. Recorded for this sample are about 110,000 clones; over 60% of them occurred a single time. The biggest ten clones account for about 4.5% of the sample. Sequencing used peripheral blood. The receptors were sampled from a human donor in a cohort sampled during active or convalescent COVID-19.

The CDR3 loop reads CASSPPLTDTQYF. In nucleotides, the CDR3 is TGTGCCAGCTCACCCCCACTCACAGATACGCAGTATTTT. The chain is built from TRBV18 and TRBJ2-3, with unresolved D. The V gene lost 3 bases and the J gene lost 2 bases, with 6 bases spanning the gap. CDR3 length: 13 residues. Germline V CDR1 and CDR2: KGHSH, LQKENI.

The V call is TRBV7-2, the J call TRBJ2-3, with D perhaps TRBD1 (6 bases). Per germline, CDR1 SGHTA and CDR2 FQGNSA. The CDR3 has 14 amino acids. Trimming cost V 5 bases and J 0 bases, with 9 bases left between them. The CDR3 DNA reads TGTGCCAGCAGCACAGGGATTAGCACAGATACGCAGTATTTT. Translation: CASSTGISTDTQYF.

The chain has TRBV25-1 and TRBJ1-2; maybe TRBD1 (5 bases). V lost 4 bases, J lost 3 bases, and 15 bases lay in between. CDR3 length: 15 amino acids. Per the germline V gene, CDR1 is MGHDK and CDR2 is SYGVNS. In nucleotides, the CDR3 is TGTGCCAGCAGTGGACTAGGGGTTTCCCACTATGGCTACACCTTC. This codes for CASSGLGVSHYGYTF.

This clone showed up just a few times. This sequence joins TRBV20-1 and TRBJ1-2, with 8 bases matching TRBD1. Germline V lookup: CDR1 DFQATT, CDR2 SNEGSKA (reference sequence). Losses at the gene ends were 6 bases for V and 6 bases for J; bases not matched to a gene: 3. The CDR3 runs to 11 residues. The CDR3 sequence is CSARTGNGYTF. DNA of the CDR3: TGCAGTGCAAGGACAGGGAATGGCTACACCTTC.

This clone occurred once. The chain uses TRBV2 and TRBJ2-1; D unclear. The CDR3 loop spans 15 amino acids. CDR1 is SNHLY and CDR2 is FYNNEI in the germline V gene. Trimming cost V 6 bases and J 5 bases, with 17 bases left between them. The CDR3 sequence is CASSAVLSRHNEQFF. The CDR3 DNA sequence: TGTGCCAGCAGCGCCGTCCTTTCGCGCCACAATGAGCAGTTCTTC.